The 13 T cell receptor beta chains below all came from one sample that was sequenced in a study of untreated major depressive disorder. Using immunoSEQ multiplex PCR, the repertoire was profiled, and TCRdb retains in-frame clones only, with some absent. Here the sample spans 20,000 to 25,000 clones, roughly 89% being singletons. Sequencing used CD4+ T cells from PBMCs. All receptors derive from a woman aged 40-49 years in good health.

The rearrangement joins TRBV5-6 to TRBJ2-3, with D unresolved. V was cut by 4 bases and J by 4 bases, with 10 bases left in between. This CDR3 comprises 13 residues. Germline CDR1 is SGHDT and CDR2 is YYEEEE. CDR3 nucleotides: TGTGCCAGCAGCCAGGACCGCCCAGATACGCAGTATTTT. It translates to CASSQDRPDTQYF.

V is TRBV23-1 and J is TRBJ1-1; D is possibly TRBD1 (6 bases). TRBV23-1 is known as an ORF, though its function is uncertain. The V gene lost 3 bases and the J gene lost 1 base, with 21 bases spanning the gap. The length of the CDR3 is 18 residues. In DNA, the CDR3 is TGCGCCAGCAGTCACGCAAAGTATCCGGGACACCAGAACACTGAAGCTTTCTTT. It yields the protein CASSHAKYPGHQNTEAFF.

The chain links TRBV6-1 to TRBJ2-5; weak D call: TRBD2 (6 bases). Trimming left V 4 bases short and J 3 bases short, with 12 bases between. Per germline, CDR1 MNHNS and CDR2 SASEGT. The CDR3 sequence is 14 residues long. CDR3 DNA: TGTGCCAGCAGTGTTTGGGAGGTGAAAGAGACCCAGTACTTC. It is translated as CASSVWEVKETQYF.

This clone was seen a few times. The chain combines TRBV27 with TRBJ2-5; 13 nucleotides match TRBD2. The length of the CDR3 is 16 residues. Germline CDR1 is MNHEY and CDR2 is SMNVEV (reference sequence). V shed 4 bases and J 5 bases; nucleotides not matched to a gene: 7. The CDR3 DNA reads TGTGCCAGCAGTTCCACTAGCGGGAGGGCCTGGGAGACCCAGTACTTC. As protein: CASSSTSGRAWETQYF.

The J gene is TRBJ2-5, the V gene TRBV25-1; D is uncertain. V lost 6 bases to trimming and J lost 4 bases, with 12 bases between them. CDR3 length: 13 amino acids. Germline V CDR1 and CDR2: MGHDK, SYGVNS. The CDR3 reads CASRPGDRETQYF. For the CDR3, the DNA is TGTGCCAGCAGACCGGGCGATAGAGAGACCCAGTACTTC. Filled out from reference TRBV25-1 and TRBJ2-5, the complete variable domain reads EADIYQTPRYLVIGTGKKITLECSQTMGHDKMYWYQQDPGMELHLIHYSYGVNSTEKGDLSSESTVSRIRTEHFPLTLESARPSHTSQYLCASRPGDRETQYFGPGTRLLVL.

The V call is TRBV6-6, the J call TRBJ1-4, with 9 bases identical to TRBD1. The junction had 6 bases not matched to a gene; V was cut back by 4 bases and J by 6 bases. This CDR3 is 15 amino acids long. Germline CDR1 and CDR2: MNHNY and SVGAGI (reference sequence). The CDR3 protein is CASSFLDRGDEKLFF. CDR3 sequence (DNA): TGTGCCAGCAGTTTCTTGGACAGGGGTGATGAAAAACTGTTTTTT.

The chain employs TRBV7-2 and TRBJ1-5; D call uncertain. The CDR3 runs 15 residues. With 5 bases removed from V and 4 bases from J, the gap between germline ends came to 15 bases. Germline-derived CDR1 and CDR2 are SGHTA and FQGNSA. Written as DNA, the CDR3 is TGTGCCAGCAGCCAACGCGGGAGAAAAAATCAGCCCCAGCATTTT. Residues: CASSQRGRKNQPQHF.

CDR3 sequence reads: CASSREAGDPDSPLHF. CDR3 nucleotide sequence: TGCGCCAGCAGCCGAGAGGCAGGAGATCCTGATTCACCCCTCCACTTT. The chain has TRBV4-3 and TRBJ1-6; D unresolved. The ends were cut back, 4 bases at V and 8 bases at J, with 18 bases in the middle. Germline V CDR1 and CDR2: LGHNA, YSLEER. The CDR3 runs 16 residues.

This clone was observed once. This chain links TRBV27 with TRBJ2-4; 9 bases agree with TRBD1. CDR1 and CDR2 (germline): MNHEY, SMNVEV (reference sequence). The CDR3 has 15 residues. V lost 0 bases and J lost 7; bases outside the gene matches: 4. CDR3 sequence: CASSLSLQGANIQYF. The CDR3 nucleotides are TGTGCCAGCAGTTTATCCCTACAGGGGGCGAACATTCAGTACTTC.

This chain uses TRBV30 with TRBJ1-1, with 9 bases fitting TRBD1. V was clipped by 3 bases and J by 5 bases; unmatched bases: 7. CDR1 is GTSNPN, CDR2 SVGIG, per germline (reference sequence). The CDR3 loop spans 14 amino acids. The CDR3 reads CAWRDRDRATEAFF. The CDR3 DNA sequence: TGTGCCTGGAGGGACCGGGACAGGGCTACTGAAGCTTTCTTT.

J is TRBJ2-7 and V is TRBV2; D perhaps matches TRBD2 (6 bases). The CDR3 length is 14 residues. V shed 5 bases and J shed 3 bases, with 14 bases lying between them. CDR1 and CDR2 (germline): SNHLY, FYNNEI. The CDR3, as DNA: TGTGCCAGCAGTCCCCGGGTTAGCGGCTACGAGCAGTACTTC. Protein product: CASSPRVSGYEQYF. The variable domain in full, with the rest retrieved from reference TRBV2 and TRBJ2-7, is EPEVTQTPSHQVTQMGQEVILRCVPISNHLYFYWYRQILGQKVEFLVSFYNNEISEKSEIFDDQFSVERPDGSNFTLKIRSTKLEDSAMYFCASSPRVSGYEQYFGPGTRLTVT.

This sequence joins TRBV28 and TRBJ1-3, with D maybe TRBD1 (5 bases). The CDR3 extends over 15 amino acids. The germline V gene encodes CDR1 MDHEN and CDR2 SYDVKM. V lost 6 bases and J 1 base, leaving 13 bases between the germline ends. DNA of the CDR3: TGTGCCAGCAGAACCCCAGGGAAATCTGGAAACACCATATATTTT. Translation gives CASRTPGKSGNTIYF.

This chain connects TRBV2 to TRBJ2-1; 10 bases are a match to TRBD2. This CDR3 spans 14 amino acids. CDR1 and CDR2 from the germline V gene are SNHLY and FYNNEI. J was trimmed by 8 bases and V by 4 bases; bases with no gene match: 5. CDR3 region: CASSVLAGIDEQFF. DNA for the CDR3: TGTGCCAGCAGTGTACTAGCGGGGATCGATGAGCAGTTCTTC.